This T cell receptor (beta chain) is drawn from a study of shared clonotypes between healthy human individuals. Regarding the study as a whole: A reduction in generation probabilities was seen for non-shared clonotypes relative to those shared by all four donors.

About this clone: Antigen unknown.

This table comes from immunoSEQ multiplex PCR, and its TCRdb copy is limited to in-frame clones, with some not included. The sample holds more than 1,200,000 clones; around 98.5% are singletons and the top ten take roughly 0.36%. The V segment lost 1 base and the J segment 7 bases; nucleotides outside the gene matches: 9. This CDR3 has 17 amino acids. CDR1 is SGHTA and CDR2 is FQGNSA in the germline V gene. The donors, healthy adults who were HIV-negative, had experienced no recent acute infections or vaccinations. This clonotype was sampled from a man aged 25 to 45 in good health. Sequenced material: naive CD4+ T cells sorted from blood. Subset defined: CD45RA+ positively selected. The V and J genes are TRBV7-2 and TRBJ2-1; 11 nucleotides match TRBD2. CDR3 sequence (DNA): TGTGCCAGCAGCTTAGGAGACAGGACTAGCGGGTCTAATGAGCAGTTCTTC. Translated: CASSLGDRTSGSNEQFF.